This paragraph reports one T cell receptor (beta chain). Data came from immunoSEQ multiplex PCR; TCRdb stores just in-frame clones and leaves some out. The sample holds tens of thousands of clones, 85% to 95% seen once. These data come from a study of OX40 agonist ivuxolimab in advanced cancers. This CDR3 contains 11 residues. Trimming removed 2 bases at V and 5 bases at J, with 4 bases between. Germline values: CDR1 SGHNT, CDR2 YENEEA. This chain links TRBV11-3 with TRBJ2-7; the D is unclear. This receptor was taken from an adult with an advanced solid tumor such as melanoma, head and neck, liver or kidney cancer. The source was CD4+ or CD8+ T cells sorted from blood, collected in a trial of the OX40 agonist ivuxolimab. The CDR3 here is CASSLIDEQYF. DNA of the CDR3: TGTGCCAGCAGCTTAATAGACGAGCAGTACTTC.